This record covers a single T cell receptor beta chain. The data belong to a study of cytotoxic CD8 clonotypes in ibrutinib-treated CLL. Study as a whole: Patients: over 9 relapsed/refractory, roughly 15 treatment-naive, fewer than 18 IGHV unmutated.

Trimming took off 0 bases at V and 7 bases at J, with 7 bases between the two ends. Germline lookup yields CDR1 SGHVS and CDR2 FNYEAQ. This CDR3 is built from 14 residues. The method was immunoSEQ multiplex PCR; TCRdb's version includes in-frame clones alone and lacks a portion of them. Here the sample spans about 15,000 clones, 52% being singletons. The clonotype originates from a human donor with chronic lymphocytic leukemia. The rearrangement links TRBV7-6 to TRBJ1-6; weak D call: TRBD1 (6 bases). The source was PBMCs, collected at a 24-month disease-progression time point, from a patient treated with ibrutinib. CDR3 nucleotides: TGTGCCAGCAGCTTAGCCGGACAGAATTCACCCCTCCACTTT. Translation: CASSLAGQNSPLHF.